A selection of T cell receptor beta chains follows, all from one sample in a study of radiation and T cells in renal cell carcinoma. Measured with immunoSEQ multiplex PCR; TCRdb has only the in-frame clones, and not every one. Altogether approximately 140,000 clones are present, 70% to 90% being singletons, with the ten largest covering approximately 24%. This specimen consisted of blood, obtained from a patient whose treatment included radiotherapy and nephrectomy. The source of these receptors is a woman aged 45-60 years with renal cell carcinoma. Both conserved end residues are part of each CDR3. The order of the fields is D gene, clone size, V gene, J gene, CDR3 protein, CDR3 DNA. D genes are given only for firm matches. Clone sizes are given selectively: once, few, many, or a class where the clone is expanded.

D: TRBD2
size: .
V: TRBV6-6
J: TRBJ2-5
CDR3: CASSPGGDQETQYF
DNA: TGTGCCAGCAGTCCCGGGGGGGACCAAGAGACCCAGTACTTC

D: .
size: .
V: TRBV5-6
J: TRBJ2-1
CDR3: CASSLRGLPYAEQFF
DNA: TGTGCCAGCAGCTTGAGGGGTCTCCCCTACGCTGAGCAGTTCTTC

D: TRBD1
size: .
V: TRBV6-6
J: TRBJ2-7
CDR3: CATSKLTGMSSYEQYF
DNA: TGTGCCACCTCTAAGTTGACAGGGATGTCCTCCTACGAGCAGTACTTC

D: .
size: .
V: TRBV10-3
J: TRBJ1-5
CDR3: CAISERGGIGSQPQHF
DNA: TGTGCCATCAGTGAGCGGGGGGGCATTGGGAGTCAGCCCCAGCATTTT

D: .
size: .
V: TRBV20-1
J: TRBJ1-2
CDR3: CSAPYREGYTF
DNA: TGCAGTGCTCCCTACAGGGAGGGCTACACCTTC

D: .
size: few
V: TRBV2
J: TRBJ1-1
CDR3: CASSDGQFPAFF
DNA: TGTGCCAGCAGTGACGGACAGTTTCCTGCTTTCTTT

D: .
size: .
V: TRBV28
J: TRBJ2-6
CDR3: CASSRFEANVLTF
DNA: TGTGCCAGCAGTCGTTTTGAAGCCAACGTCCTGACTTTC

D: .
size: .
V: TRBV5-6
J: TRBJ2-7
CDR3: CASSRGTAYEQYF
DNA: TGTGCCAGCAGCCGGGGGACAGCTTACGAGCAGTACTTC

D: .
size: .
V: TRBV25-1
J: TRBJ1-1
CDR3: CASSEVDGANTEAFF
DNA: TGTGCCAGCAGTGAAGTGGACGGGGCTAACACTGAAGCTTTCTTT

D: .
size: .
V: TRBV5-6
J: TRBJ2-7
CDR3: CASSSGVAYEQYF
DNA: TGTGCCAGCAGCTCGGGAGTCGCCTACGAGCAGTACTTC

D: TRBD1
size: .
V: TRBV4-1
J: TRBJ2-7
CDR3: CASSQHRTGAYEQYF
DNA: TGCGCCAGCAGCCAACACCGGACAGGGGCCTACGAGCAGTACTTC

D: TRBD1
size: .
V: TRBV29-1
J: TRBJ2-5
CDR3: CSAYPSRQGVQETQYF
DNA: TGCAGCGCTTACCCCTCTCGGCAGGGGGTCCAAGAGACCCAGTACTTC

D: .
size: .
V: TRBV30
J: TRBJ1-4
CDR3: CAWSVSTGWHEKLFF
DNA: TGTGCCTGGAGTGTAAGTACAGGGTGGCATGAAAAACTGTTTTTT

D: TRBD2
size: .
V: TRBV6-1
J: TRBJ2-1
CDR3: CASSEVASGVEQFF
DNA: TGTGCCAGCAGTGAAGTGGCTAGCGGGGTTGAGCAGTTCTTC

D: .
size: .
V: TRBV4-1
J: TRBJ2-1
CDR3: CASSWLGLAANEQFF
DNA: TGCGCCAGCAGCTGGCTGGGGCTAGCAGCGAATGAGCAGTTCTTC

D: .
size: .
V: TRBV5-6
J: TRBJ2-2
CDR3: CASSLVGTKLGELFF
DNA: TGTGCCAGCAGCTTAGTGGGCACAAAGCTCGGGGAGCTGTTTTTT

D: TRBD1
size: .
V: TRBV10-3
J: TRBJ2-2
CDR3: CAIRGQGSNTGELFF
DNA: TGTGCCATCCGAGGACAGGGGTCGAACACCGGGGAGCTGTTTTTT

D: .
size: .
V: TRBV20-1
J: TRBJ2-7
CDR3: CSVRNYEQYF
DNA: TGCAGTGTCAGGAACTACGAGCAGTACTTC

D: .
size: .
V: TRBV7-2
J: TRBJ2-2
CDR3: CASSSALGGTGELFF
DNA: TGTGCCAGCAGCTCGGCTTTAGGGGGGACCGGGGAGCTGTTTTTT

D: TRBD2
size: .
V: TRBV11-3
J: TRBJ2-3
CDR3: CASSPRGGVADTQYF
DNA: TGTGCCAGCAGTCCTCGCGGGGGTGTAGCAGATACGCAGTATTTT

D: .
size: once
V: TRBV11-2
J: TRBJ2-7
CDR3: CASSLRGIGSGEQYF
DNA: TGTGCCAGCAGCTTAAGGGGTATCGGGTCGGGGGAGCAGTACTTC

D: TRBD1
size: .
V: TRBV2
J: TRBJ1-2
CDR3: CASRADSQGVGGYTF
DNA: TGTGCCAGCAGAGCCGACTCACAGGGGGTCGGTGGCTACACCTTC

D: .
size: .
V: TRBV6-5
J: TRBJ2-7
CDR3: CASSYSGPRIYEQYF
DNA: TGTGCCAGCAGTTACTCCGGACCGAGAATCTACGAGCAGTACTTC

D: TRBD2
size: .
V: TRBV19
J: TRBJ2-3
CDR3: CATGTSGGTDTQYF
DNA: TGTGCCACGGGGACTAGCGGTGGCACAGATACGCAGTATTTT

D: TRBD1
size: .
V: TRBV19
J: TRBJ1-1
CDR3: CASSISRDRGNTEAFF
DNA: TGTGCCAGTAGTATTTCCCGTGACAGGGGAAACACTGAAGCTTTCTTT

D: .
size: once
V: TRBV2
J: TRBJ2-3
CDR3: CASSVSRGTDTQYF
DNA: TGTGCCAGCAGTGTTAGCCGGGGCACAGATACGCAGTATTTT

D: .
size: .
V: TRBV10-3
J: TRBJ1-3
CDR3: CAISQQGFGNTIYF
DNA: TGTGCCATCAGTCAACAGGGTTTCGGAAACACCATATATTTT

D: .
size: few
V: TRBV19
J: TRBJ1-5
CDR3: CASSIAGNQPQHF
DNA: TGTGCCAGTAGTATAGCAGGGAATCAGCCCCAGCATTTT

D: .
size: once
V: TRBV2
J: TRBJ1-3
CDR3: CASRLDGFVYF
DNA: TGTGCCAGCAGGCTGGACGGATTCGTATATTTT

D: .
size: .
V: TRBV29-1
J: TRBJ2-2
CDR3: CSVVSPNTGELFF
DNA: TGCAGCGTTGTGAGCCCGAACACCGGGGAGCTGTTTTTT

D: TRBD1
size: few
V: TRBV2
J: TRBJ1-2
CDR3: CASSKTGGVYGYTF
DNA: TGTGCCAGCAGTAAGACAGGGGGCGTCTATGGCTACACCTTC

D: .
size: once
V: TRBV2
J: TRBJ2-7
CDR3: CASSEAAPGQYF
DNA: TGTGCCAGCAGTGAAGCCGCCCCCGGGCAGTACTTC

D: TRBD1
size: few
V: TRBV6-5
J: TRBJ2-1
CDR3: CASSRQGAWNEQFF
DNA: TGTGCCAGCAGTAGACAGGGGGCTTGGAATGAGCAGTTCTTC

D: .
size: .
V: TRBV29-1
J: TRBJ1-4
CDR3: CSGTLGGSMEKLFF
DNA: TGCAGCGGGACACTAGGGGGTTCAATGGAAAAACTGTTTTTT

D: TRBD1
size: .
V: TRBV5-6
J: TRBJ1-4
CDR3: CASSRRDRGEKLFF
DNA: TGTGCCAGCAGCCGCCGGGACAGGGGTGAAAAACTGTTTTTT

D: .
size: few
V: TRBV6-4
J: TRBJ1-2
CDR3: CASSEGPNYGYTF
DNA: TGTGCCAGCAGTGAAGGGCCTAACTATGGCTACACCTTC

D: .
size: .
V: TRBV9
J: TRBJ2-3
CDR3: CASSPGLSHFPDTQYF
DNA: TGTGCCAGCAGCCCCGGGCTTTCTCACTTTCCAGATACGCAGTATTTT

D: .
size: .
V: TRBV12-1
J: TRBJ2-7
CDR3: CASTKRPTAYEQYF
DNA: TGTGCCAGCACCAAGCGACCGACAGCCTACGAGCAGTACTTC

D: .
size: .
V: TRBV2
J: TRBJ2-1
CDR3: CASSPGEYSYNEQFF
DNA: TGTGCCAGCAGCCCAGGGGAATACTCCTACAATGAGCAGTTCTTC

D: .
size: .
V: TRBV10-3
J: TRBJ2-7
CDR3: CAISRDSSGLWSYEQYF
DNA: TGTGCCATCAGTAGGGACTCATCGGGGCTTTGGTCCTACGAGCAGTACTTC

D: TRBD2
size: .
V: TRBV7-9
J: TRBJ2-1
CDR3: CASRPGLAGGSSYNEQFF
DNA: TGTGCCAGCAGGCCCGGACTAGCGGGCGGTAGCTCCTACAATGAGCAGTTCTTC

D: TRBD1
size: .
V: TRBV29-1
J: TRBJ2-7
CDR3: CSVGQGFDYEQYF
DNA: TGCAGCGTCGGACAGGGATTTGACTACGAGCAGTACTTC

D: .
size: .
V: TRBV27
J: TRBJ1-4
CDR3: CASRAGTYSTNEKLFF
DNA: TGTGCCAGCAGAGCCGGGACTTACTCAACTAATGAAAAACTGTTTTTT

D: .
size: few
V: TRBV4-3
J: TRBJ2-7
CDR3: CASSPDPSSYEQYF
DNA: TGCGCCAGCAGCCCGGATCCCAGCTCCTACGAGCAGTACTTC

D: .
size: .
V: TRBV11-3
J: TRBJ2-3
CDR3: CASSLSGTDTQYF
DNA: TGTGCCAGCAGCTTGAGCGGCACAGATACGCAGTATTTT

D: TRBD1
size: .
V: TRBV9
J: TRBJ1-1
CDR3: CASSVQGADTEAFF
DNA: TGTGCCAGCAGCGTACAGGGGGCCGACACTGAAGCTTTCTTT

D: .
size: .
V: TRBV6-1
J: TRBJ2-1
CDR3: CASSGGTGGINEQFF
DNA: TGTGCCAGCAGTGGGGGGACTGGCGGGATCAATGAGCAGTTCTTC

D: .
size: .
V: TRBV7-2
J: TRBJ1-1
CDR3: CASSDTPLRAEAFF
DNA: TGTGCCAGCAGCGATACCCCTCTACGCGCTGAAGCTTTCTTT

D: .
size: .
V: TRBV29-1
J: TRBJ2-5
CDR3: CRAEDEGDQGTQYF
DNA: TGCAGGGCTGAGGACGAGGGGGATCAAGGGACCCAGTACTTC

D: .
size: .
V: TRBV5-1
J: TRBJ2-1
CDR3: CASSTLGGNEQFF
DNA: TGCGCCAGCAGCACACTAGGAGGGAATGAGCAGTTCTTC

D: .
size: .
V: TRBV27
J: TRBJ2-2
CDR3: CASSLSLSNTGELFF
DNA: TGTGCCAGCAGTTTGTCATTATCGAACACCGGGGAGCTGTTTTTT

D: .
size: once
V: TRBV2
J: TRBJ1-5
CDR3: CASGAVRSGVNQPQHF
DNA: TGTGCCAGCGGGGCCGTGCGGTCAGGGGTAAATCAGCCCCAGCATTTT

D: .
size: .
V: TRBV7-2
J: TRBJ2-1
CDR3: CASSLNSLLAFF
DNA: TGTGCCAGCAGCTTAAACTCCCTTCTTGCGTTCTTC

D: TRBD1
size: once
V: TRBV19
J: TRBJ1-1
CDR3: CASSFDRANTEAFF
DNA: TGTGCCAGTAGCTTTGACAGGGCGAACACTGAAGCTTTCTTT

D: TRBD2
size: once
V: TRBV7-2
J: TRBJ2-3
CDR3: CASRSGTSGRTDTQYF
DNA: TGTGCCAGCAGATCCGGGACTAGCGGTCGCACAGATACGCAGTATTTT

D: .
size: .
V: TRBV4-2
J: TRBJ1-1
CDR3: CASSHGNAGDEAFF
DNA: TGTGCCAGCAGCCACGGGAATGCAGGAGATGAAGCTTTCTTT

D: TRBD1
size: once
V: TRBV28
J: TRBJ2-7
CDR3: CASGQTGPPYEQYF
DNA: TGTGCCAGCGGACAGACAGGGCCCCCCTACGAGCAGTACTTC

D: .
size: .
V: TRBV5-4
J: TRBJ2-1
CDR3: CATEKREKGYNEQFF
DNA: TGTGCCACCGAAAAAAGGGAGAAGGGATACAATGAGCAGTTCTTC

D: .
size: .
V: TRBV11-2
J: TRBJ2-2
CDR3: CASSLDLSGELFF
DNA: TGTGCCAGCAGCTTAGATCTCTCCGGGGAGCTGTTTTTT

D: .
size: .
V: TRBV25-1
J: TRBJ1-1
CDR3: CASSGLRNTEAFF
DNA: TGTGCCAGCAGTGGTCTACGGAACACTGAAGCTTTCTTT